Listed here are 8 T cell receptor beta chains from one sample, sequenced in a study of long-term antiretroviral therapy in people with HIV. A v3.0 immunoSEQ assay was performed at survey level. Here immunoSEQ multiplex PCR was the method, and the copy in TCRdb shows in-frame clones only, minus some. The sample has approximately 17,000 clones, roughly 92% seen once. The specimen was unsorted PBMCs, collected 0.6 years after starting antiretroviral therapy. The receptor source for this set is a woman aged 35 to 49 with HIV.

The chain links TRBV10-3 to TRBJ2-5; D may be TRBD1 or TRBD2 (5 bases each). Trimming removed 10 bases at V and 1 base at J, with 22 bases between. The CDR3 runs to 16 residues. CDR1 and CDR2 (germline): ENHRY, SYGVKD. The CDR3 nucleotides are TGTGCCACCTCGGGACGCATAATCGGGGCCCAAGAGACCCAGTACTTC. Its protein is CATSGRIIGAQETQYF.

The chain links TRBV2 to TRBJ1-1, with no clear D. V gave up 4 bases and J gave up 7 bases, with 7 bases separating them. The CDR3 is 11 amino acids. Germline lookup yields CDR1 SNHLY and CDR2 FYNNEI. The CDR3 sequence: CASSGSLEAFF. Written as DNA, the CDR3 is TGTGCCAGCAGTGGGAGTCTTGAAGCTTTCTTT.

This chain connects TRBV12-5 to TRBJ1-2, with 7 bases aligning to TRBD1. The CDR3 is 14 amino acids. Germline-derived CDR1 and CDR2 are LGHNT and FRNRAP. V trimming: 2 bases; J trimming: 8 bases; junction bases outside the gene matches: 8. CDR3 in amino acids: CASGLSRGPGGYTF. The CDR3 DNA reads TGTGCTAGTGGTTTGTCAAGGGGGCCCGGGGGCTACACCTTC. The whole variable domain, remainder taken from reference TRBV12-5 and TRBJ1-2, is DARVTQTPRHKVTEMGQEVTMRCQPILGHNTVFWYRQTMMQGLELLAYFRNRAPLDDSGMPKDRFSAEMPDATLATLKIQPSEPRDSAVYFCASGLSRGPGGYTFGSGTRLTVV.

V is TRBV6-6 and J is TRBJ1-5; D remains ambiguous. This CDR3 is 14 amino acids long. Germline values: CDR1 MNHNY, CDR2 SVGAGI (reference sequence). V was clipped by 6 bases and J by 6 bases, with 15 bases between them. The CDR3 sequence is CASSPLPGGQPQHF. Here the CDR3 DNA reads TGTGCCAGCAGCCCCCTGCCGGGAGGTCAGCCCCAGCATTTT.

This chain joins TRBV7-2 and TRBJ2-7; TRBD2 agrees at 9 bases. The V segment lost 5 bases and the J segment 0 bases; nucleotides outside the gene matches: 5. This CDR3 comprises 15 residues. Germline assignment: CDR1 SGHTA and CDR2 FQGNSA. The CDR3 nucleotides read TGTGCCAGCAGCCCGAGCGGGGGGTACTCCTACGAGCAGTACTTC. Translated: CASSPSGGYSYEQYF.

This rearrangement joins TRBV10-3 to TRBJ1-2; TRBD1 matches at 9 bases. Looked up from germline, CDR1 is ENHRY and CDR2 is SYGVKD. J lost 5 bases, V lost 0 bases, and 1 base had no gene match. This CDR3 region has 14 residues. The CDR3 DNA reads TGTGCCATCAGTGAGTCCGACAGGGGGTATGGCTACACCTTC. Translating gives CAISESDRGYGYTF.

The chain joins TRBV19 to TRBJ1-1; TRBD1 matches 7 bases. With 4 bases clipped from V and 5 bases from J, the junction kept 10 bases outside the gene matches. Per the germline V gene, CDR1 is LNHDA and CDR2 is SQIVND (reference sequence). This CDR3 spans 15 amino acids. The CDR3 DNA follows: TGTGCCAGTAGTAAGGTGACAGGGATTTGGACTGAAGCTTTCTTT. The encoded protein is CASSKVTGIWTEAFF.

The rearrangement uses TRBV27 and TRBJ2-3; the D call may be TRBD1 or TRBD2 (5 bases each). The CDR3 runs 17 residues. Germline CDR1 and CDR2: MNHEY and SMNVEV (reference sequence). The ends were cut back, 5 bases at V and 2 bases at J, with 20 bases in the middle. CDR3 residues: CASSKRDRHAFTDTQYF. CDR3 in DNA: TGTGCCAGCAGTAAACGGGACCGGCACGCTTTCACAGATACGCAGTATTTT.